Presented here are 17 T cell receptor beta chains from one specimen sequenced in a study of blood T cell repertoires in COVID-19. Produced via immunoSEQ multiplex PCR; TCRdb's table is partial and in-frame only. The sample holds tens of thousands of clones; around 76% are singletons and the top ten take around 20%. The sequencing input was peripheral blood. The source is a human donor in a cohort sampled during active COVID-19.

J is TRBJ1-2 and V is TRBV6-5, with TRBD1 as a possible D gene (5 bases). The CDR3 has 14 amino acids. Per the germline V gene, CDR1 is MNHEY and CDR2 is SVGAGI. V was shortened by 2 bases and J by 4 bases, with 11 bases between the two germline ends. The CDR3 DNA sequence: TGTGCCAGCAGTTACACGGACACGGGCTATGGCTACACCTTC. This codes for CASSYTDTGYGYTF.

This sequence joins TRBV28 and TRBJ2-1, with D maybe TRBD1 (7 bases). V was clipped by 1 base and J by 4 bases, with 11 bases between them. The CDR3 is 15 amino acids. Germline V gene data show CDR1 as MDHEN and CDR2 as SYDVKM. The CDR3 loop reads CASSLLSGGYNEQFF. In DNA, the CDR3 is TGTGCCAGCAGTTTATTGTCAGGGGGGTACAATGAGCAGTTCTTC.

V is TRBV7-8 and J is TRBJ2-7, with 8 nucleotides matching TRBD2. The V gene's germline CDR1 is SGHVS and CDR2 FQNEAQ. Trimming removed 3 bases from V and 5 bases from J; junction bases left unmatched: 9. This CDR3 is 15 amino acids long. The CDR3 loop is CASSLNTFSGDEQYF. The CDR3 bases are TGTGCCAGCAGCTTGAACACCTTTAGCGGGGACGAGCAGTACTTC.

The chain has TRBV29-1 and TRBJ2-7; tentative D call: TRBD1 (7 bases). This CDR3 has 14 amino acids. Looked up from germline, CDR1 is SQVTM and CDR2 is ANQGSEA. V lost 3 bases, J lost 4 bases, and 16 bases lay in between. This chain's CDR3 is CSVDLGRGVYEQYF. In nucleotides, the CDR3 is TGCAGCGTTGATTTGGGCAGGGGGGTTTACGAGCAGTACTTC.

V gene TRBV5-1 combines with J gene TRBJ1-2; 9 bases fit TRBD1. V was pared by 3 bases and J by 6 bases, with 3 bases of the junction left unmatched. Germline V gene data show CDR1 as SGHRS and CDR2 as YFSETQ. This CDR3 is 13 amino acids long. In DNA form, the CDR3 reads TGCGCCAGCAGCTCCGGACAGGGGAATGGCTACACCTTC. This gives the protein CASSSGQGNGYTF.

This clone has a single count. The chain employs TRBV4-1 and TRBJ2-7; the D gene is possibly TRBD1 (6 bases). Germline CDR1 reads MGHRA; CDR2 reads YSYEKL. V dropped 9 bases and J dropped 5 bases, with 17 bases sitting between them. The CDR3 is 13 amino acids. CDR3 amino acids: CARLERDTDEQYF. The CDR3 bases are TGCGCCAGACTCGAACGGGACACCGACGAGCAGTACTTC.

The CDR3 region is CASSGAGSSYEQYF. CDR3 DNA: TGTGCCAGCAGTGGAGCGGGCAGCTCCTACGAGCAGTACTTC. The chain is built from TRBV2 and TRBJ2-7, with a weak D call TRBD2 (6 bases). CDR1 and CDR2 from the germline V gene are SNHLY and FYNNEI. CDR3 length equals 14 residues. V was clipped by 4 bases and J by 0 bases, with 10 bases between them.

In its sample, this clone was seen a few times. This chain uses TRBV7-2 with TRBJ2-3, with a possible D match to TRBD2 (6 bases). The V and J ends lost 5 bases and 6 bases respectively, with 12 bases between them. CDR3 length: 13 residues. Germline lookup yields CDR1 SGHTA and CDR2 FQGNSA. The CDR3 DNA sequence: TGTGCCAGCAGCATACGAGGGAGGGATACGCAGTATTTT. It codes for CASSIRGRDTQYF. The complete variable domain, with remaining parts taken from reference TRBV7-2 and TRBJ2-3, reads GAGVSQSPSNKVTEKGKDVELRCDPISGHTALYWYRQSLGQGLEFLIYFQGNSAPDKSGLPSDRFSAERTGGSVSTLTIQRTQQEDSAVYLCASSIRGRDTQYFGPGTRLTVL.

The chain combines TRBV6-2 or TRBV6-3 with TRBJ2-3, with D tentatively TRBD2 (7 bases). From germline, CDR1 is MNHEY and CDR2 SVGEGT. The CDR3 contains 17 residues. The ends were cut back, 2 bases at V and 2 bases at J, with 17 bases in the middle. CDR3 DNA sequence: TGTGCCAGCAGTTACGGACCCGGGGGGCCTAACACAGATACGCAGTATTTT. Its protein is CASSYGPGGPNTDTQYF.

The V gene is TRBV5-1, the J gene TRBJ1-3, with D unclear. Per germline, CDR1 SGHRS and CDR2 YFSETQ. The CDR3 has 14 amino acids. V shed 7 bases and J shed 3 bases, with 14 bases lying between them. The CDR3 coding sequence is TGCGCCAGCCGCGAACAGATCGGTGGAAACACCATATATTTT. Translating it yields CASREQIGGNTIYF.

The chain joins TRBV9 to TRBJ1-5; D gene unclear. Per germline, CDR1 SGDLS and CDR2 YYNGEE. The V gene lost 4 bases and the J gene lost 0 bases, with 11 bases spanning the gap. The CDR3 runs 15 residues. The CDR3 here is CASSPDGVSNQPQHF. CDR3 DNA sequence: TGTGCCAGCAGCCCAGACGGGGTTAGCAATCAGCCCCAGCATTTT.

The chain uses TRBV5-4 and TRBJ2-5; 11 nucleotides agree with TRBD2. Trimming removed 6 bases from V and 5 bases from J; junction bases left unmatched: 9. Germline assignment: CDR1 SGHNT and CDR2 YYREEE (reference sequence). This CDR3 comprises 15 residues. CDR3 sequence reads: CASKLAGGPGETQYF. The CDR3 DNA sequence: TGTGCCAGCAAATTAGCGGGGGGGCCGGGGGAGACCCAGTACTTC.

This CDR3 is CASSPEPGQVNNEQFF. In DNA, the CDR3 is TGTGCCAGCTCACCGGAGCCGGGACAGGTGAACAATGAGCAGTTCTTC. The chain links TRBV18 to TRBJ2-1, with 8 bases identical to TRBD1. CDR3 length: 16 residues. V shed 3 bases, J shed 5 bases, and the junction held 9 bases outside the gene matches. Germline CDR1 is KGHSH and CDR2 is LQKENI.

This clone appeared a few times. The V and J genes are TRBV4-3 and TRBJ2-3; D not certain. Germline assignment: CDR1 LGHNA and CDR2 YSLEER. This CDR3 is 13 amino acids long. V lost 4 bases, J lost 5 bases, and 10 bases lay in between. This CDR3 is CASSLFTGDTQYF. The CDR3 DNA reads TGCGCCAGCAGCCTCTTCACGGGAGATACGCAGTATTTT.

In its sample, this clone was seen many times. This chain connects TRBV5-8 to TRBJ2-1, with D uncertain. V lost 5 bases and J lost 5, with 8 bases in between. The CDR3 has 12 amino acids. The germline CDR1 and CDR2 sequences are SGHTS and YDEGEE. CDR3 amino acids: CASRLINNEQFF. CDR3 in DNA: TGTGCCAGCAGATTAATTAACAATGAGCAGTTCTTC.

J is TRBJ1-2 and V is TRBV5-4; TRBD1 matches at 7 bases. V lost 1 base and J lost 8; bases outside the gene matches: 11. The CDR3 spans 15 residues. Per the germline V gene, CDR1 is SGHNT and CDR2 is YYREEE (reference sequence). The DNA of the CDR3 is TGTGCCAGCAGCTTGTCTGGCAGGGGGTCGAGGGGCTACACCTTC. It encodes CASSLSGRGSRGYTF.

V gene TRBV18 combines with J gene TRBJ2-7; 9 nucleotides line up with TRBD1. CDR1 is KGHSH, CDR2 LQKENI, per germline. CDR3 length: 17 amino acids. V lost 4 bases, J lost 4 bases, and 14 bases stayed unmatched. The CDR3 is CASSRLPTGGVRYEQYF. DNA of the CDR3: TGTGCCAGCTCACGACTTCCCACAGGGGGCGTTAGGTACGAGCAGTACTTC.